The rows below give T cell receptor beta chains drawn from one sample of a study of blood T cell repertoires in COVID-19. Clones were read by immunoSEQ multiplex PCR, and TCRdb kept only the in-frame ones, dropping some. There are under 150,000 clones in the sample; approximately 90% occur only once, and 1.5% to 1.9% lies in the top ten. Sequenced: peripheral blood. The receptor set was obtained from a human donor in a cohort sampled during active COVID-19. CDR3s include the opening cysteine and the closing phenylalanine or tryptophan. D genes are given only for firm matches. A row's size may be missing; if present it is once, few, many or a size class.

CDR3 protein: CASSFRGRVSYNEQFF
CDR3 DNA: TGTGCCAGCAGCTTCCGAGGCAGGGTCTCCTACAATGAGCAGTTCTTC
clone size: once
J gene: TRBJ2-1
D gene: .
V gene: TRBV11-3

CDR3 protein: CASSEAGEEYF
CDR3 DNA: TGTGCCAGCAGTGAAGCAGGGGAGGAGTACTTC
clone size: .
J gene: TRBJ2-5
D gene: .
V gene: TRBV6-1

CDR3 protein: CASSPGLADSTDTQYF
CDR3 DNA: TGTGCCAGCAGTCCGGGACTAGCAGATAGCACAGATACGCAGTATTTT
clone size: .
J gene: TRBJ2-3
D gene: TRBD2
V gene: TRBV5-5

CDR3 protein: CASSQESAGRPYEQYF
CDR3 DNA: TGCGCCAGCAGCCAAGAATCGGCAGGTCGACCGTACGAGCAGTACTTC
clone size: .
J gene: TRBJ2-7
D gene: .
V gene: TRBV4-1

CDR3 protein: CASSLAQREGQGAQYF
CDR3 DNA: TGTGCCAGCAGCTTGGCCCAGCGGGAGGGGCAAGGGGCCCAGTACTTC
clone size: .
J gene: TRBJ2-5
D gene: TRBD2
V gene: TRBV5-5

CDR3 protein: CAWRSGTGAVNQFF
CDR3 DNA: TGTGCCTGGAGGTCCGGGACAGGGGCTGTAAACCAGTTCTTC
clone size: .
J gene: TRBJ2-1
D gene: TRBD1
V gene: TRBV30

CDR3 protein: CASSQEAGGLAFF
CDR3 DNA: TGTGCCAGCAGCCAAGAGGCAGGGGGCTTAGCTTTCTTT
clone size: .
J gene: TRBJ1-1
D gene: TRBD1
V gene: TRBV3-1/TRBV3-2

CDR3 protein: CASSEVGGWNEQYF
CDR3 DNA: TGTGCCAGCAGTGAAGTCGGAGGGTGGAACGAGCAGTACTTC
clone size: .
J gene: TRBJ2-7
D gene: .
V gene: TRBV6-1

CDR3 protein: CASSQYRVSSGNTIYF
CDR3 DNA: TGTGCCAGCAGCCAGTACAGGGTGAGCTCTGGAAACACCATATATTTT
clone size: .
J gene: TRBJ1-3
D gene: .
V gene: TRBV14

CDR3 protein: CASRLTNRGTEAFF
CDR3 DNA: TGTGCCAGCAGACTCACCAACAGGGGTACTGAAGCTTTCTTT
clone size: .
J gene: TRBJ1-1
D gene: TRBD1
V gene: TRBV3-1/TRBV3-2

CDR3 protein: CASSYGLSYEQYF
CDR3 DNA: TGTGCCAGCAGTTACGGCCTTTCCTACGAGCAGTACTTC
clone size: .
J gene: TRBJ2-7
D gene: .
V gene: TRBV6-5

CDR3 protein: CASSLSDSSYGYTF
CDR3 DNA: TGTGCCAGCAGTTTATCGGACAGTAGCTATGGCTACACCTTC
clone size: once
J gene: TRBJ1-2
D gene: .
V gene: TRBV28

CDR3 protein: CASSRTVYQPQHF
CDR3 DNA: TGTGCCAGCAGCAGGACAGTTTATCAGCCCCAGCATTTT
clone size: .
J gene: TRBJ1-5
D gene: .
V gene: TRBV6-5

CDR3 protein: CASSLLRPGETQYF
CDR3 DNA: TGTGCCAGCAGTTTACTCAGACCGGGGGAGACCCAGTACTTC
clone size: once
J gene: TRBJ2-5
D gene: .
V gene: TRBV28

CDR3 protein: CASSGDRGYGYTF
CDR3 DNA: TGCGCCAGCAGCGGGGACAGGGGCTATGGCTACACCTTC
clone size: .
J gene: TRBJ1-2
D gene: TRBD1
V gene: TRBV5-1

CDR3 protein: CASSIAAGGPKTQYF
CDR3 DNA: TGTGCCAGTAGTATTGCAGCGGGGGGGCCGAAGACCCAGTACTTC
clone size: .
J gene: TRBJ2-5
D gene: TRBD2
V gene: TRBV19

CDR3 protein: CASMDRDTSGANVLTF
CDR3 DNA: TGTGCCAGCATGGACCGGGACACCTCTGGGGCCAACGTCCTGACTTTC
clone size: .
J gene: TRBJ2-6
D gene: .
V gene: TRBV2